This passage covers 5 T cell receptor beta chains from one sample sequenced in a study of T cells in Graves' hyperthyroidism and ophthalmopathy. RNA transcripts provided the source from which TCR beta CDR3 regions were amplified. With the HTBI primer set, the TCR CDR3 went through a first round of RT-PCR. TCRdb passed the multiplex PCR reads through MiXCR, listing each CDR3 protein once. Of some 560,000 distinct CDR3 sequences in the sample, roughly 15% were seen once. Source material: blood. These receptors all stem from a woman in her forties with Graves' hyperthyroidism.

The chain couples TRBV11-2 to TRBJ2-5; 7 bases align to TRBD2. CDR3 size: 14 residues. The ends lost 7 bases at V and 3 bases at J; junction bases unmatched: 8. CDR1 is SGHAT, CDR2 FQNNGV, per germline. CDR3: CASTLGTTKETQYF. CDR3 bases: TGTGCCAGCACCCTCGGGACTACCAAAGAGACCCAGTACTTC.

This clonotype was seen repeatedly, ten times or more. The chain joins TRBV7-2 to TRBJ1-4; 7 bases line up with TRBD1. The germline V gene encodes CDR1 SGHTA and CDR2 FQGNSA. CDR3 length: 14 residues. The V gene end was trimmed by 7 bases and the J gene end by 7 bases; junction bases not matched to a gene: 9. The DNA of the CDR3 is TGTGCCAGCACCCCAGGGGGAGCGGGTGAAAAACTGTTTTTT. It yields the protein CASTPGGAGEKLFF.

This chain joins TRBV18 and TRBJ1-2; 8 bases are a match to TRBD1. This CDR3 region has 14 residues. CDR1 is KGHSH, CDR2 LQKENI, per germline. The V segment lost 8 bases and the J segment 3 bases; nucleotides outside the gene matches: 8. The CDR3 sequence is CASTTGAMDYGYTF. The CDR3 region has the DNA TGTGCCAGCACGACAGGGGCTATGGACTATGGCTACACCTTC.

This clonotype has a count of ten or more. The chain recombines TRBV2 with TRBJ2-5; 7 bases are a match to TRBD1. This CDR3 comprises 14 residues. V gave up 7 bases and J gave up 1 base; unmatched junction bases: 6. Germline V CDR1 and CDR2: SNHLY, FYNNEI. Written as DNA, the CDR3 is TGTGCCAGCATTGACCGGGACAGCCAAGAGACCCAGTACTTC. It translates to CASIDRDSQETQYF.

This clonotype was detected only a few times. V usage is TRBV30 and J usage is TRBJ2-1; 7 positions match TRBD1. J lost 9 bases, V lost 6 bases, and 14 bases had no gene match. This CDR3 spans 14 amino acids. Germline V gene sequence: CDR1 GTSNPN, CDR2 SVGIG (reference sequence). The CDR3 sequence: CACTSPSRGSEQFF. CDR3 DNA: TGTGCCTGCACCTCCCCTAGCAGGGGGAGTGAGCAGTTCTTC. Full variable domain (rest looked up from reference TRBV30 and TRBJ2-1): SQTIHQWPATLVQPVGSPLSLECTVEGTSNPNLYWYRQAAGRGLQLLFYSVGIGQISSEVPQNLSASRPQDRQFILSSKKLLLSDSGFYLCACTSPSRGSEQFFGPGTRLTVL.